This T cell receptor beta chain is drawn from a study of CD8 T cells in Susac syndrome. The patients who served as multiple sclerosis controls were treatment-naive and had stable or active relapsing-remitting disease that fulfilled the revised McDonald criteria. CD8+ and CD4+ T cells were negatively isolated; TEMRA cells were FACS-enriched. Reverse transcription of roughly 0.5 to 1 ug RNA was carried out with random hexamers. An immunoSEQ multiplex PCR amplified TCR beta CDR3 over 54 Vbeta and 13 Jbeta. MiXCR, run by TCRdb on the immunoSEQ multiplex PCR reads, gives a single entry per CDR3 protein. The sample yields 330,000 or so distinct CDR3 sequences, 75% to 85% seen once. The germline V gene encodes CDR1 SGHNT and CDR2 YYREEE (reference sequence). The CDR3 length is 15 residues.

The receptor comes from a human donor with multiple sclerosis. The source material was CD8+ T cells from PBMCs. The rearrangement uses TRBV5-4 and TRBJ2-1, with 8 bases lining up with TRBD2. CDR3 DNA sequence: TGTGTGGGTTGGAATAGCGGGAACAATCTTGATGAGCAGTTCTTC. Amino acid sequence: CVGWNSGNNLDEQFF.